A selection of T cell receptor beta chains follows, all from one sample in a study of vaccination and CD4 T cells after COVID-19. TCRdb independently ran MiXCR on the PCR reads; one entry per CDR3 protein. The top ten clones hold around 25% of a sample with approximately 7,200 distinct CDR3 sequences, roughly 48% of them seen once. These receptors are not linked to any known antigen. Sequenced: CD4+ T cells from blood, cultured in vitro. All receptors derive from a human donor in good health. Each CDR3 is given with its conserved first and last residue. Size is omitted from some rows. Given values are once, few, many or a class for expanded clones.

V gene	clone size	CDR3 protein
TRBV5-8	few	CASRFGGAGDGDTQYF
TRBV20-1	few	CSARGRQGPYTGYTF
TRBV6-1	few	CASSVSGLSTSTDTQYF
TRBV29-1	few	CSVEREVPGYTF
TRBV7-2	few	CASSLGRRLGDTQYF
TRBV6-1	-	CASSPGTILGYTF
TRBV4-1	-	CASSQVGSTGVNQPQHF
TRBV10-3	-	CAMGQETQYF
TRBV15	-	CATSRPSGGQPQHF
TRBV7-6	few	CASSLGTRETQYF
TRBV6-1	few	CASRGLAGGIGGTDTQYF
TRBV6-5	-	CASSYTQGVGEETQYF
TRBV20-1	-	CSARDGGIGELFF
TRBV27	-	CASSFTGTRGTDTQYF
TRBV2	-	CASVGGSSYNEQFF
TRBV10-2	few	CASRQGGSTDTQYF
TRBV6-1	-	CASSPRQGANTGELFF
TRBV20-1	few	CSARTGAENQPQHF
TRBV6-5	-	CASSYSGQGIDVLTF
TRBV11-3	few	CASSLSPGQGTGELFF
TRBV6-1	few	CASTRGSSYNEQFF
TRBV6-1	-	CASTREPSGRYEQYF
TRBV15	few	CATSGQGTNTEAFF
TRBV9	-	CASSPRGEDYGYTF
TRBV5-1	once	CASSPSGEGYTF
TRBV6-1	-	CASGADYTDTQYF
TRBV6-2/TRBV6-3	-	CASSYPDEYYGYTF
TRBV9	-	CASSPGLQETQYF
TRBV6-5	-	CASSYLNRDRQFF
TRBV6-1	-	CASSVDRWGNQPQHF
TRBV19	-	CASMGWGLVGGDNEQFF
TRBV19	-	CASSIGTGNTEAFF
TRBV7-9	few	CASSRTGGSYEQYF
TRBV7-7	-	CASSESQTGGELFF
TRBV6-5	-	CASSYSTRRTSGSSYNEQFF
TRBV7-2	-	CASSLSGSWAKNIQYF
TRBV20-1	-	CSARGPGLPGEGYEQYF
TRBV28	-	CASSPAPDRVAKDEQFF
TRBV6-4	-	CASSDRTGPNEQFF
TRBV27	-	CASSSYREAANEKLFF
TRBV20-1	few	CSAPTGVEYGYTF
TRBV19	-	CASSPLAGASTDTQYF
TRBV6-5	-	CASSYSGAATQYF
TRBV4-3	once	CASSPSGTAISGANVLTF
TRBV7-8	few	CASMNREAGYTF
TRBV7-9	-	CASSLAGAGGNQPQHF
TRBV5-4	-	CASSLGRRQPNYGYTF
TRBV4-1	-	CASSQDMGQGMNTEAFF
TRBV7-9	-	CASSSTDRGTEAFF
TRBV6-1	-	CASSPPGLAKNIQYF